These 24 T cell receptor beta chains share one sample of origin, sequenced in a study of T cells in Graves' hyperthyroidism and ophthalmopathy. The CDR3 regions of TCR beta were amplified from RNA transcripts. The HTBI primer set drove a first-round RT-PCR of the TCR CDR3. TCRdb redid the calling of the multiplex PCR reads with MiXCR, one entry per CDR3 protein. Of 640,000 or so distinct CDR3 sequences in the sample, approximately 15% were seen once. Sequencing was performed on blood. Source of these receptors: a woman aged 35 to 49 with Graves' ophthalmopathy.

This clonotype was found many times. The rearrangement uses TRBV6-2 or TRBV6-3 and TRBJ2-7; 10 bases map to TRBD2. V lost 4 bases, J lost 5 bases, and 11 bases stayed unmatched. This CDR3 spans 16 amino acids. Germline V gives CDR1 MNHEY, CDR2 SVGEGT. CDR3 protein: CASSSHFSGRSNEQYF. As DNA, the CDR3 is TGTGCCAGCAGTTCGCACTTTAGCGGGAGGAGCAACGAGCAGTACTTC.

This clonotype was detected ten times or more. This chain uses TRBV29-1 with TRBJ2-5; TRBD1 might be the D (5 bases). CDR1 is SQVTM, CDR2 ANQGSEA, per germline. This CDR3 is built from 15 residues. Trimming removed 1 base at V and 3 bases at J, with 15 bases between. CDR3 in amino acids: CSVEAWTTHEETQYF. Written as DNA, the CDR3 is TGCAGCGTTGAAGCTTGGACAACACACGAAGAGACCCAGTACTTC. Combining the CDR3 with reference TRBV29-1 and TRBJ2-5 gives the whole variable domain SAVISQKPSRDICQRGTSLTIQCQVDSQVTMMFWYRQQPGQSLTLIATANQGSEATYESGFVIDKFPISRPNLTFSTLTVSNMSPEDSSIYLCSVEAWTTHEETQYFGPGTRLLVL.

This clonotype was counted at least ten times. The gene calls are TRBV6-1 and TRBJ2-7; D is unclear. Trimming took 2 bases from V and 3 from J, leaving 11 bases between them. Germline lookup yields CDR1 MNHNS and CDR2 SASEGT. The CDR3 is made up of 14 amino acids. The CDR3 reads CASSEIGLGYEQYF. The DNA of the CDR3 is TGTGCCAGCAGTGAAATTGGGCTGGGCTACGAGCAGTACTTC.

This CDR3 reads CASSYGPSSDQETQYF. CDR3 DNA: TGTGCCAGCAGTTACGGACCCTCTAGCGACCAAGAGACCCAGTACTTC. The chain has TRBV6-2 or TRBV6-3 and TRBJ2-5, with D perhaps matching TRBD2 (6 bases). The CDR3 covers 16 residues. Germline V CDR1 and CDR2: MNHEY, SVGEGT. Trimming cost V 2 bases and J 0 bases, with 13 bases left between them.

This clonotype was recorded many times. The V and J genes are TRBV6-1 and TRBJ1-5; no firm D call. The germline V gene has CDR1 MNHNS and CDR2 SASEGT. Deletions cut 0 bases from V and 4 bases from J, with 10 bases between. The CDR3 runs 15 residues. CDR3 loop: CASSEALWGNQPQHF. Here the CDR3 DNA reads TGTGCCAGCAGTGAAGCGCTATGGGGAAATCAGCCCCAGCATTTT.

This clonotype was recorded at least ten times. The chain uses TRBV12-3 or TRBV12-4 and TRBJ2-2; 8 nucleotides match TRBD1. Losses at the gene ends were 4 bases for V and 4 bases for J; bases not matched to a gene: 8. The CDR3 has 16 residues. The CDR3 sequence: CASSSQGGFGTGELFF. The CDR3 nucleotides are TGTGCCAGCAGTTCACAGGGGGGATTCGGCACCGGGGAGCTGTTTTTT.

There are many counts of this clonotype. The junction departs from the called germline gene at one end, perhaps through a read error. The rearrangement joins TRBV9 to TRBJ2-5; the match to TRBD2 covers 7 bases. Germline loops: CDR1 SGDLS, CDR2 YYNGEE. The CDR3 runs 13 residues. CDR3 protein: CASSRAGQEAQYF. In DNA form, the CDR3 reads TGTGCCAGCAGCAGAGCGGGGCAAGAGGCCCAGTACTTC.

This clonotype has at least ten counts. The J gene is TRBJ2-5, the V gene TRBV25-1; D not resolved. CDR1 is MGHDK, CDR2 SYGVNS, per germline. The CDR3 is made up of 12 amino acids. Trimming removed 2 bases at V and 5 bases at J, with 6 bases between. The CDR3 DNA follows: TGTGCCAGCAGTGAAATTCGGGAGACCCAGTACTTC. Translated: CASSEIRETQYF.

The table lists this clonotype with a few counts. The CDR3: CASSSTSGDQETQYF. The CDR3 DNA reads TGTGCCAGCAGCTCGACTAGCGGGGACCAAGAGACCCAGTACTTC. J is TRBJ2-5 and V is TRBV5-6, with 11 bases matching TRBD2. With 3 bases clipped from V and 0 bases from J, the junction kept 1 base outside the gene matches. Germline CDR1 SGHDT, CDR2 YYEEEE. The length of the CDR3 is 15 residues.

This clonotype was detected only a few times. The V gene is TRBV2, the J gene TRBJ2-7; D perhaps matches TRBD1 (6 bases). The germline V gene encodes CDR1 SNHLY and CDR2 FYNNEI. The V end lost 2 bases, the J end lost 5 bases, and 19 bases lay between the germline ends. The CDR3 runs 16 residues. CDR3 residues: CASSERGVGADNEQYF. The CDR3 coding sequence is TGTGCCAGCAGTGAAAGGGGAGTGGGGGCGGATAACGAGCAGTACTTC.

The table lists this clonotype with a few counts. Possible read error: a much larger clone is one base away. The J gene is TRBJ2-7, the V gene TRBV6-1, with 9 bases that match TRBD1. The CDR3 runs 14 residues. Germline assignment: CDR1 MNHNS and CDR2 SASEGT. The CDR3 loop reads CAGRGQGRSCEQYF. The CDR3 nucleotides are TGTGCCGGAAGAGGACAGGGGCGATCCTGCGAGCAGTACTTC.

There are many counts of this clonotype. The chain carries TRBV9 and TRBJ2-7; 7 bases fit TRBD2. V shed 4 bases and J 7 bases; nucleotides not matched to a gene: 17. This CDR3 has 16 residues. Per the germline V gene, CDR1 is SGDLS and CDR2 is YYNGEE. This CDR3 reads CASSPPGGTGWQEQYF. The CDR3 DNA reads TGTGCCAGCAGCCCCCCGGGAGGAACGGGGTGGCAAGAGCAGTACTTC.

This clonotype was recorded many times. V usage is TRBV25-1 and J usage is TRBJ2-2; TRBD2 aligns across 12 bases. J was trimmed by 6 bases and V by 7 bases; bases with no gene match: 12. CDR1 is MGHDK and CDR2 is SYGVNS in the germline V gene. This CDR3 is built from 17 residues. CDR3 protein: CASTGTSGLHVPGELFF. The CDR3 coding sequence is TGTGCCAGCACGGGGACTAGCGGGCTCCACGTCCCCGGGGAGCTGTTTTTT.

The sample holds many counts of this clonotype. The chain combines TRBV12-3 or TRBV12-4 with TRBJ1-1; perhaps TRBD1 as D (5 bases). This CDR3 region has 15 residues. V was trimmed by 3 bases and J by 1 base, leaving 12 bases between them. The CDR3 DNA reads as TGTGCCAGCAGTTTGGGGGATTACGCGAACACTGAAGCTTTCTTT. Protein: CASSLGDYANTEAFF.

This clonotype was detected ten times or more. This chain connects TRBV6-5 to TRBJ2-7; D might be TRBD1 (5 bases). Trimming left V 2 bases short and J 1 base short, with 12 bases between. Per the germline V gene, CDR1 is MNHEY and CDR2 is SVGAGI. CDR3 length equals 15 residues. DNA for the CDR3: TGTGCCAGCAGTTACGCCCAGGGTAGTTCCTACGAGCAGTACTTC. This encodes CASSYAQGSSYEQYF.

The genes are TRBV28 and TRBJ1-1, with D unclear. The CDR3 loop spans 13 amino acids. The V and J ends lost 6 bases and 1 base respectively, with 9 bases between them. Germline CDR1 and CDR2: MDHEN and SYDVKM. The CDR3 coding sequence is TGTGCCAGCAGATGGGAAGCGAACACTGAAGCTTTCTTT. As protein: CASRWEANTEAFF.

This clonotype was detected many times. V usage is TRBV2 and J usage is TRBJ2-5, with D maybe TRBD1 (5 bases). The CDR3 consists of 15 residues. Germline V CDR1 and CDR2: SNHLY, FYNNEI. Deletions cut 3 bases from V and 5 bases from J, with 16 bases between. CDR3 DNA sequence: TGTGCCAGCAGTGAGACAGTTTCTGAGAGGGAGACCCAGTACTTC. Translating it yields CASSETVSERETQYF.

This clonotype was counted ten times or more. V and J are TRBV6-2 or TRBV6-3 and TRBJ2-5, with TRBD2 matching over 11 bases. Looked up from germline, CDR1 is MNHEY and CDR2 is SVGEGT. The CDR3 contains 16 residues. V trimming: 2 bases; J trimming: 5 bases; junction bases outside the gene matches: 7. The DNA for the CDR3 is TGTGCCAGCAGTTACCCTCCACTAGCGGGAGTGGAGACCCAGTACTTC. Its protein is CASSYPPLAGVETQYF.

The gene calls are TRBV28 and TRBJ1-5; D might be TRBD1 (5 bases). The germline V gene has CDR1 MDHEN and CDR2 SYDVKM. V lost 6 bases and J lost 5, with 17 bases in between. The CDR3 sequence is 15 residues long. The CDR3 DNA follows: TGTGCCAGCAGCTTTCAACAGGCCAGACATCAGCCCCAGCATTTT. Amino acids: CASSFQQARHQPQHF.

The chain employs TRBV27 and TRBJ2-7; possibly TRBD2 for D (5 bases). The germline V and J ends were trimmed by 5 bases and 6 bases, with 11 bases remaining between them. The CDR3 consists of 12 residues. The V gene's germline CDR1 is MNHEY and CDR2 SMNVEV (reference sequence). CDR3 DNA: TGTGCCAGCAGTCACTCCCGGGGCGAGCAGTACTTC. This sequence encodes CASSHSRGEQYF.

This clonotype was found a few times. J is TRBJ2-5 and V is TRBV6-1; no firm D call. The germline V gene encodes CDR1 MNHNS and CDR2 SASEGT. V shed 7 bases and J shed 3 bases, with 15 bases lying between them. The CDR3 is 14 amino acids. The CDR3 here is CASNLHRLEETQYF. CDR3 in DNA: TGTGCCAGCAATCTACACCGACTTGAAGAGACCCAGTACTTC.

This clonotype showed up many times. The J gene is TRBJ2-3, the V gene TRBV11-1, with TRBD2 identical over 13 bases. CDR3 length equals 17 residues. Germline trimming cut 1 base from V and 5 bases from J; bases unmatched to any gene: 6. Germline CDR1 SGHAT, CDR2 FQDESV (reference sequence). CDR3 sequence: CASSLGGTSGKGDTQYF. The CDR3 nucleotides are TGTGCCAGCAGCTTAGGAGGGACTAGCGGGAAGGGAGATACGCAGTATTTT.

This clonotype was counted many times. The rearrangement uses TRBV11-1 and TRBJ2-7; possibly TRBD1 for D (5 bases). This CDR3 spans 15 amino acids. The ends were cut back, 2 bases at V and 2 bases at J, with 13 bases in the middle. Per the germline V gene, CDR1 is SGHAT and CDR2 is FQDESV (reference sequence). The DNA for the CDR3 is TGTGCCAGCAGCTTAACTTCGGACACGGCCTACGAGCAGTACTTC. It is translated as CASSLTSDTAYEQYF.

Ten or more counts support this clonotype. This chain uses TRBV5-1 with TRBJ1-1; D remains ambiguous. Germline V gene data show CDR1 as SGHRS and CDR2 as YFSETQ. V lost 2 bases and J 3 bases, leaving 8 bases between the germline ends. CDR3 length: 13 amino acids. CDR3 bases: TGCGCCAGCAGCTTCGGTTACGACACTGAAGCTTTCTTT. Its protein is CASSFGYDTEAFF.